The 4 T cell receptor beta chains presented below share a single source sample, sequenced in a study of regulatory T cells in long-lasting Graves disease. Arm-PCR of CDR3 regions and iRepertoire HTBI primers were the basis on which TCR beta libraries were built. Each CDR3 protein gets one entry after TCRdb re-called the multiplex PCR reads with MiXCR. The sample shows about 400,000 distinct CDR3 sequences, roughly 16% of them seen only once. The time point: newly diagnosed GD, antithyroid drugs for less than 3 months. The TCR library was made from RNA that had been extracted from PBMCs in TRIzol. The sample consisted of peripheral blood mononuclear cells (PBMCs), taken at new diagnosis, from a patient treated with antithyroid drugs. These receptors all stem from a female donor with Graves disease.

The chain uses TRBV30 and TRBJ2-1; 9 bases agree with TRBD2. Unmatched junction bases numbered 8, after V lost 2 bases and J lost 3 bases. The V gene's germline CDR1 is GTSNPN and CDR2 SVGIG (reference sequence). The CDR3 length is 16 residues. The CDR3 DNA sequence: TGTGCCTGGAGTCCACTTAGCGGGGGAAGCTACAATGAGCAGTTCTTC. Translating it yields CAWSPLSGGSYNEQFF.

This clonotype was seen ten or more times. The genes are TRBV12-3 or TRBV12-4 and TRBJ1-1, with D unclear. This CDR3 spans 13 amino acids. The V end lost 5 bases, the J end lost 5 bases, and 12 bases lay between the germline ends. The CDR3 nucleotides read TGTGCCAGCAGTCCTTCTAGGGTTACTGAAGCTTTCTTT. Translated, it gives CASSPSRVTEAFF.

This clonotype was found many times. This sequence joins TRBV20-1 and TRBJ2-6; D not resolved. V lost 2 bases, J lost 1 base, and 6 bases lay in between. Germline V gene sequence: CDR1 DFQATT, CDR2 SNEGSKA (reference sequence). The CDR3 sequence is 14 residues long. The CDR3 reads CSARRLSGANVLTF. The CDR3 region has the DNA TGCAGTGCTAGACGGCTATCTGGGGCCAACGTCCTGACTTTC.

This clonotype was detected ten times or more. CDR3 nucleotide sequence: TGTGCCAGCAGTTCGCCGGGACTAGAAGAGACCCAGTACTTC. This translates into CASSSPGLEETQYF. This rearrangement joins TRBV12-3 or TRBV12-4 to TRBJ2-1; the match to TRBD2 covers 8 bases. The assigned J gene may be wrong: the sequence end matches TRBJ2-5 better. This CDR3 is built from 14 residues.